The 9 T cell receptor beta chains given below trace back to one sample, sequenced in a study of shared clonotypes between healthy human individuals (dated by TCRdb to about 2020). The protocol used for the library was the immunoSEQ multiplex PCR assay. The clones in this table, taken by TCRdb from immuneACCESS, are in-frame only. Not every clone is retained; where verified, under half of the shortfall comes from an unresolved V gene, and the cause of the rest is unknown. This sample holds about 490,000 clones; about 79% were observed only once. Around 13% of the sample rests with the top ten. Sequencing was performed on PBMCs. Every receptor here comes from a woman aged 40 to 50 in good health. Some clones in this sample may be carry-over from other donors' samples.

CDR3 in amino acids: CASSSRRTDTQYF. CDR3 nucleotide sequence: TGTGCCAGCAGTTCACGGCGGACAGATACGCAGTATTTT. V is TRBV7-9 and J is TRBJ2-3; unclear D gene. The CDR3 is 13 residues long. The ends were cut back, 6 bases at V and 3 bases at J, with 10 bases in the middle. Per the germline V gene, CDR1 is SEHNR and CDR2 is FQNEAQ (reference sequence).

The chain is built from TRBV5-1 and TRBJ2-3, with 14 bases fitting TRBD2. This CDR3 has 17 amino acids. V shed 4 bases, J shed 2 bases, and the junction held 6 bases outside the gene matches. Looked up from germline, CDR1 is SGHRS and CDR2 is YFSETQ. CDR3 nucleotide sequence: TGCGCCAGCAGCCGGAGGACTAGCGGGAGGATCACAGATACGCAGTATTTT. It encodes CASSRRTSGRITDTQYF.

The chain recombines TRBV29-1 with TRBJ2-3, with a tentative D call TRBD2 (5 bases). Deletions cut 4 bases from V and 4 bases from J, with 12 bases between. CDR1 is SQVTM and CDR2 is ANQGSEA in the germline V gene. The CDR3 totals 13 residues. This chain's CDR3 is CSVGDYAADTQYF. The CDR3 coding sequence is TGCAGCGTTGGAGACTATGCCGCAGATACGCAGTATTTT.

About this clone itself: Mismatch with germline at one junction end may stem from a read error. The rearrangement uses TRBV19 and TRBJ2-3; TRBD2 matches at 11 bases. CDR1 is LNHDA and CDR2 is SQIVND in the germline V gene (reference sequence). This CDR3 has 20 amino acids. The CDR3 DNA reads as TGTGCCAGTAGTGGGGGGGCTAGCGGGAGGAACACCCCTAGCACAGATGCGCAGTATTTT. This gives the protein CASSGGASGRNTPSTDAQYF.

Regarding this clone: A far larger clone is just one base off, so this is likely a read error. Within the sample, other DNA sequences also encode this same CDR3. The chain employs TRBV4-2 and TRBJ1-2, with 7 bases fitting TRBD1. CDR3 length: 18 amino acids. V was pared by 3 bases and J by 8 bases, with 21 bases of the junction left unmatched. Germline V lookup: CDR1 LGHNA, CDR2 YNFKEQ. The CDR3 DNA reads TGTGCCAGCAGCCACGCCACCCCTGACAGGGTTCCTGGCTACGGCTACACCTTC. The encoded protein is CASSHATPDRVPGYGYTF.

The chain has TRBV28 and TRBJ2-1; D might be TRBD1 (6 bases). Deletions cut 9 bases from V and 9 bases from J, with 12 bases between. CDR1 is MDHEN and CDR2 is SYDVKM in the germline V gene. This CDR3 comprises 11 residues. The CDR3 DNA reads TGTGCCAGTCCAAAAGGGGGTGAGCAGTTCTTC. It is translated as CASPKGGEQFF.

The rearrangement links TRBV27 to TRBJ2-5; D is perhaps TRBD1 (5 bases). Germline values: CDR1 MNHEY, CDR2 SMNVEV (reference sequence). V lost 0 bases, J lost 7 bases, and 9 bases lay in between. The CDR3 totals 13 residues. The CDR3 nucleotides read TGTGCCAGCAGTTTATCGACAGCAGGGACCCAGTACTTC. Translated, it gives CASSLSTAGTQYF.

To note about this clone: This same CDR3 is encoded by further DNA sequences in the sample. The chain carries TRBV5-1 and TRBJ2-7; no clear D. V lost 0 bases, J lost 4 bases, and 8 bases lay in between. Germline V lookup: CDR1 SGHRS, CDR2 YFSETQ. The CDR3 has 13 residues. CDR3 nucleotide sequence: TGCGCCAGCAGCTTGGAGCCCGAGTACGAGCAGTACTTC. Translating it yields CASSLEPEYEQYF.

The chain links TRBV28 to TRBJ2-3; 7 positions match TRBD2. This CDR3 is built from 14 residues. The J segment lost 2 bases and the V segment lost 8 bases, leaving 7 bases of the junction unmatched. The germline gives CDR1 MDHEN, CDR2 SYDVKM. The CDR3 sequence: CASLGAGDTDTQYF. DNA for the CDR3: TGTGCCAGCCTCGGGGCGGGAGACACAGATACGCAGTATTTT.